The following is a T cell receptor beta chain sequence with its context. The antigen is not known. Germline V gives CDR1 SGHVS, CDR2 FQNEAQ. V was clipped by 5 bases and J by 1 base; unmatched bases: 7. CDR3 length: 16 residues. Primers: 60 Vbeta forward and 13 Jbeta reverse. The data were produced by immunoSEQ multiplex PCR, yet TCRdb's version contains in-frame clones alone and is incomplete. The data contain more than 95,000 clones, about 80% of them singletons. This specimen belongs to a study of cytomegalovirus exposure and HLA in healthy donors. General study points: Some TCR beta chains (about 170 of them) were listed as cytomegalovirus-associated. According to reports, the classifier identified cytomegalovirus status with high specificity and sensitivity.

This receptor was taken from a man under 40 in good health and CMV-seropositive. Sequenced material: PBMCs. The chain links TRBV7-8 to TRBJ2-1; 8 nucleotides align to TRBD1. This CDR3 is CASSRYRGMSYNEQFF. The CDR3 bases are TGTGCCAGCAGCAGATACAGGGGGATGTCCTACAATGAGCAGTTCTTC.